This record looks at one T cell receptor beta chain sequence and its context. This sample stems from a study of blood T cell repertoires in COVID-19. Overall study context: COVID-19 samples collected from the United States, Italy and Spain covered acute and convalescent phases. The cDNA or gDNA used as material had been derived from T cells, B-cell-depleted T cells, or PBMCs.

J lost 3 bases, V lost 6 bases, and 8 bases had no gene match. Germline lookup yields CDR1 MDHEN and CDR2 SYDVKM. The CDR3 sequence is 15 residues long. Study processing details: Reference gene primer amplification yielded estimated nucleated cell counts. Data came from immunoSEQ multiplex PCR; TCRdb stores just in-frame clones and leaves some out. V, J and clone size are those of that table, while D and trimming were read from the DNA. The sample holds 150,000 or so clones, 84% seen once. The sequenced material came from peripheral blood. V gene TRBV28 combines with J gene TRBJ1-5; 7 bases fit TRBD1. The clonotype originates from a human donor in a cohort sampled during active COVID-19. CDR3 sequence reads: CASSPDRANNQPQHF. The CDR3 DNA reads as TGTGCCAGCAGCCCCGACAGGGCAAACAATCAGCCCCAGCATTTT.